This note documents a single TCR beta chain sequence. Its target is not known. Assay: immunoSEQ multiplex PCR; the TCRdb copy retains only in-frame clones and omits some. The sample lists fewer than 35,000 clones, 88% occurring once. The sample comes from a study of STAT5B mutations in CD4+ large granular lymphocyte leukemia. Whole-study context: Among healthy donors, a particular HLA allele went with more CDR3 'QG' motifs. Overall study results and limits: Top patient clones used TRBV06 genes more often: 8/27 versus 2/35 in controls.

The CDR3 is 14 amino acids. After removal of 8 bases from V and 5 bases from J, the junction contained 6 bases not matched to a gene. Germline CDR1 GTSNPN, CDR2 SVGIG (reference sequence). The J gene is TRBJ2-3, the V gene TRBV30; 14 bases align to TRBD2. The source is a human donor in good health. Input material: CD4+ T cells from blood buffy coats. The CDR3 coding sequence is TGTGCCGGGGGACTAGCGGGAGAACGAGATACGCAGTATTTT. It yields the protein CAGGLAGERDTQYF. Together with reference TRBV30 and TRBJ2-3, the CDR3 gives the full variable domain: SQTIHQWPATLVQPVGSPLSLECTVEGTSNPNLYWYRQAAGRGLQLLFYSVGIGQISSEVPQNLSASRPQDRQFILSSKKLLLSDSGFYLCAGGLAGERDTQYFGPGTRLTVL.